Following are 14 T cell receptor beta chains from one sample sequenced in a study of cytomegalovirus exposure and HLA in healthy donors. A multiplex PCR was run with 60 Vbeta primers and 13 Jbeta primers. Sequencing used immunoSEQ multiplex PCR; TCRdb keeps in-frame clones, though not all of them. Recorded for this sample: 100,000 to 150,000 clones. The sequenced material came from PBMCs. All receptors come from a man aged 35 to 55 in good health and CMV-seronegative.

The gene calls are TRBV7-3 and TRBJ2-2; the match to TRBD1 covers 7 bases. Germline V gives CDR1 SGHTA, CDR2 FQGTGA. The CDR3 has 15 amino acids. V lost 1 base to trimming and J lost 6 bases; unmatched junction nucleotides: 5. The chain's CDR3 is CASSLRGTVPGELFF. The CDR3 DNA follows: TGTGCCAGCAGCTTAAGAGGGACAGTTCCCGGGGAGCTGTTTTTT. Using reference TRBV7-3 and TRBJ2-2 for the parts outside the CDR3, the full variable domain is GAGVSQTPSNKVTEKGKYVELRCDPISGHTALYWYRQSLGQGPEFLIYFQGTGAADDSGLPNDRFFAVRPEGSVSTLKIQRTERGDSAVYLCASSLRGTVPGELFFGEGSRLTVL.

In DNA, the CDR3 is TGCGCCAGCAGTTTGCTAAATGGTGCCTACGAGCAGTACTTC. This translates into CASSLLNGAYEQYF. J is TRBJ2-7 and V is TRBV5-1; the D is unclear. The CDR3 extends over 14 amino acids. CDR1 and CDR2 from the germline V gene are SGHRS and YFSETQ. The V and J ends lost 5 bases and 2 bases respectively, with 14 bases between them.

The chain has TRBV5-6 and TRBJ1-4; 8 bases map to TRBD1. Germline V gene sequence: CDR1 SGHDT, CDR2 YYEEEE. There are 18 residues in the CDR3. The V and J ends lost 4 bases and 8 bases, in that order; junction bases with no gene match: 19. In DNA, the CDR3 is TGTGCCAGCAGCGTGCGGGGGAGCAGGGGGCTCTATGGCGAAAAACTGTTTTTT. As protein: CASSVRGSRGLYGEKLFF.

The gene calls are TRBV27 and TRBJ1-1; D call uncertain. The germline V gene encodes CDR1 MNHEY and CDR2 SMNVEV (reference sequence). The CDR3 contains 13 residues. Trimming left V 6 bases short and J 1 base short, with 9 bases between. CDR3: CASSPRENTEAFF. DNA for the CDR3: TGTGCCAGCAGCCCGCGGGAGAACACTGAAGCTTTCTTT.

This chain connects TRBV7-2 to TRBJ1-4; TRBD1 might be the D (6 bases). CDR1 and CDR2 (germline): SGHTA, FQGNSA. The CDR3 has 16 amino acids. Trimming cost V 4 bases and J 8 bases, with 20 bases left between them. The CDR3 bases are TGTGCCAGCAGCTCCAACCCTCAGGGGAAGGAGGAAAAACTGTTTTTT. Amino acids: CASSSNPQGKEEKLFF.

The genes are TRBV7-3 and TRBJ2-2; weak D call: TRBD2 (5 bases). Trimming shortened V by 1 base and J by 4 bases, and 10 bases separated the two germline ends. The germline gives CDR1 SGHTA, CDR2 FQGTGA. The CDR3 extends over 15 amino acids. The CDR3 sequence: CASSLSGSATGELFF. In DNA, the CDR3 is TGTGCCAGCAGCTTAAGCGGGTCAGCCACCGGGGAGCTGTTTTTT.

V and J are TRBV7-9 and TRBJ2-3; 12 nucleotides line up with TRBD2. The J segment lost 6 bases and the V segment lost 3 bases, leaving 10 bases of the junction unmatched. The length of the CDR3 is 17 residues. Germline V gene sequence: CDR1 SEHNR, CDR2 FQNEAQ (reference sequence). CDR3 residues: CASSFPPGLAGGDTQYF. CDR3 DNA: TGTGCCAGCAGCTTTCCCCCGGGACTAGCGGGCGGGGATACGCAGTATTTT.

The V gene is TRBV2, the J gene TRBJ1-4; D is perhaps TRBD1 (6 bases). The germline CDR1 and CDR2 sequences are SNHLY and FYNNEI. V lost 4 bases and J 6 bases, leaving 6 bases between the germline ends. This CDR3 has 12 residues. The CDR3 nucleotides read TGTGCCAGCAGTGGGACAGATGAAAAACTGTTTTTT. Protein sequence: CASSGTDEKLFF.

CDR3 bases: TGTGCCAGCAGCTTAGGTTTGGCGGGGATTAGCACAGATACGCAGTATTTT. Its translation is CASSLGLAGISTDTQYF. This rearrangement joins TRBV7-9 to TRBJ2-3; tentative D call: TRBD2 (6 bases). CDR3 length: 17 residues. Trimming stripped 1 base from V and 0 bases from J, with 14 bases between. CDR1 is SEHNR and CDR2 is FQNEAQ in the germline V gene (reference sequence).

The chain couples TRBV18 to TRBJ1-4, with 9 nucleotides matching TRBD1. Germline V gene lookup returns CDR1 KGHSH and CDR2 LQKENI. This CDR3 has 16 residues. The V segment lost 2 bases and the J segment 1 base; nucleotides outside the gene matches: 2. Here the CDR3 reads CASSPRQGGTNEKLFF. As DNA, the CDR3 is TGTGCCAGCTCACCAAGACAGGGGGGAACTAATGAAAAACTGTTTTTT.

The V call is TRBV11-3, the J call TRBJ2-3; tentative D call: TRBD1 (5 bases). CDR3 length: 16 amino acids. The V end lost 4 bases, the J end lost 6 bases, and 20 bases lay between the germline ends. CDR1 and CDR2 (germline): SGHNT, YENEEA. This CDR3 is CASSSRGTASVDTQYF. In DNA, the CDR3 is TGTGCCAGCAGCTCAAGGGGTACAGCATCTGTGGATACGCAGTATTTT.

The gene calls are TRBV5-1 and TRBJ1-1; TRBD1 is a possible D gene (5 bases). CDR3 length: 15 residues. Trimming took 1 base from V and 2 from J, leaving 12 bases between them. Germline CDR1 reads SGHRS; CDR2 reads YFSETQ. The DNA of the CDR3 is TGCGCCAGCAGCTTGTCCACAGGCCCTAACACTGAAGCTTTCTTT. Its translation: CASSLSTGPNTEAFF. Full variable domain (missing parts from reference TRBV5-1 and TRBJ1-1): KAGVTQTPRYLIKTRGQQVTLSCSPISGHRSVSWYQQTPGQGLQFLFEYFSETQRNKGNFPGRFSGRQFSNSRSEMNVSTLELGDSALYLCASSLSTGPNTEAFFGQGTRLTVV.

The V gene is TRBV9, the J gene TRBJ2-1; 7 positions match TRBD2. Germline CDR1 is SGDLS and CDR2 is YYNGEE. CDR3 length: 16 residues. V dropped 5 bases and J dropped 5; count of bases not matched to a gene: 13. The CDR3 here is CASRDETGGGDNEQFF. The DNA of the CDR3 is TGTGCCAGCAGGGACGAGACGGGCGGGGGAGACAATGAGCAGTTCTTC. Complete variable domain (other parts from reference TRBV9 and TRBJ2-1): DSGVTQTPKHLITATGQRVTLRCSPRSGDLSVYWYQQSLDQGLQFLIQYYNGEERAKGNILERFSAQQFPDLHSELNLSSLELGDSALYFCASRDETGGGDNEQFFGPGTRLTVL.

The chain has TRBV5-1 and TRBJ1-4; perhaps TRBD1 as D (6 bases). Looked up from germline, CDR1 is SGHRS and CDR2 is YFSETQ. The V end was cut by 0 bases, the J end by 7 bases, with 13 bases between. This CDR3 contains 15 residues. CDR3 sequence (DNA): TGCGCCAGCAGCTTGGAAGGGGGGAGGGCTGAAAAACTGTTTTTT. It yields the protein CASSLEGGRAEKLFF.